The rows below give T cell receptor beta chains drawn from one sample of a study of cytomegalovirus exposure and HLA in healthy donors. Using immunoSEQ multiplex PCR, the repertoire was profiled, and TCRdb retains in-frame clones only, with some absent. The data hold tens of thousands of clones, with 90% to 95% observed a single time. Sequenced sample: PBMCs. These receptors were collected from a man younger than 35 in good health and CMV-seropositive. Each CDR3 is given with its conserved first and last residue. A D gene is named only where the DNA matches it firmly. Some rows mark clone size as missing; the rest say once, few, many or name a class of expanded clone.

v_call: TRBV7-6
d_call: TRBD1
j_call: TRBJ2-1
clone_size: NA
cdr3_nt: TGTGCCAGCAGCTTAGGGACGGGGACAGTTTACAATGAGCAGTTCTTC
cdr3_aa: CASSLGTGTVYNEQFF

v_call: TRBV2
d_call: TRBD2
j_call: TRBJ2-1
clone_size: NA
cdr3_nt: TGTGCCAGCAGATCGAGGACTAGCGGGGACGATGAGCAGTTCTTC
cdr3_aa: CASRSRTSGDDEQFF

v_call: TRBV5-1
d_call: TRBD1
j_call: TRBJ2-1
clone_size: NA
cdr3_nt: TGCGCCAGCACCACAGGGGGCCCCTACAATGAGCAGTTCTTC
cdr3_aa: CASTTGGPYNEQFF

v_call: TRBV10-3
d_call: TRBD1
j_call: TRBJ2-1
clone_size: NA
cdr3_nt: TGTGCCATCAGTTCCGGGACAGGGGGTAGTGAGCAGTTCTTC
cdr3_aa: CAISSGTGGSEQFF

v_call: TRBV5-5
d_call: NA
j_call: TRBJ1-5
clone_size: NA
cdr3_nt: TGTGCCAGCAGCTTGACGAGGAATAATCAGCCCCAGCATTTT
cdr3_aa: CASSLTRNNQPQHF

v_call: TRBV9
d_call: TRBD1
j_call: TRBJ2-5
clone_size: once
cdr3_nt: TGTGCCAGCAGCGCTGGACAGGGAGGTCAAGAGACCCAGTACTTC
cdr3_aa: CASSAGQGGQETQYF

v_call: TRBV19
d_call: TRBD2
j_call: TRBJ2-1
clone_size: NA
cdr3_nt: TGTGCCAGTAGTAGGGGGGGACTAGCGGGATACAATGAGCAGTTCTTC
cdr3_aa: CASSRGGLAGYNEQFF

v_call: TRBV18
d_call: NA
j_call: TRBJ2-1
clone_size: NA
cdr3_nt: TGTGCCAGCTCACCGGGCAGGGATAATGAGCAGTTCTTC
cdr3_aa: CASSPGRDNEQFF

v_call: TRBV5-6
d_call: NA
j_call: TRBJ1-4
clone_size: NA
cdr3_nt: TGTGCCAGCAGTCCTTATCGGGGGGAAAAACTGTTTTTT
cdr3_aa: CASSPYRGEKLFF

v_call: TRBV6-4
d_call: NA
j_call: TRBJ1-2
clone_size: NA
cdr3_nt: TGTGCCAGCAGTGACTCTCTAGGTGGCTACACCTTC
cdr3_aa: CASSDSLGGYTF

v_call: TRBV7-9
d_call: NA
j_call: TRBJ2-5
clone_size: NA
cdr3_nt: TGTGCCAGCAGCTTAGGAGACAGGCCTATCTTAGAGACCCAGTACTTC
cdr3_aa: CASSLGDRPILETQYF

v_call: TRBV6-1
d_call: TRBD1
j_call: TRBJ1-5
clone_size: NA
cdr3_nt: TGTGCCAGCAGCCCAACAGGGGCGCTTAATCAGCCCCAGCATTTT
cdr3_aa: CASSPTGALNQPQHF

v_call: TRBV5-5
d_call: NA
j_call: TRBJ2-7
clone_size: NA
cdr3_nt: TGTGCCAGCAGGACACAGCTGCTGGGTACCTACGAGCAGTACTTC
cdr3_aa: CASRTQLLGTYEQYF

v_call: TRBV7-9
d_call: NA
j_call: TRBJ2-2
clone_size: NA
cdr3_nt: TGTGCCAGCAGCTTATGGCAGGGGCCCACCGGGGAGCTGTTTTTT
cdr3_aa: CASSLWQGPTGELFF

v_call: TRBV2
d_call: NA
j_call: TRBJ2-3
clone_size: NA
cdr3_nt: TGTGCCAGCAGTGAACACAGGGGCGGGGGGAACACAGATACGCAGTATTTT
cdr3_aa: CASSEHRGGGNTDTQYF

v_call: TRBV2
d_call: TRBD2
j_call: TRBJ2-7
clone_size: NA
cdr3_nt: TGTGCCAGCAGTGAATTGGCTAGCGGGGGATTATACGAGCAGTACTTC
cdr3_aa: CASSELASGGLYEQYF

v_call: TRBV4-1
d_call: TRBD1
j_call: TRBJ1-5
clone_size: NA
cdr3_nt: TGCGCCAGCAGCCGAGACAGGGGGCATGTTCAGCCCCAGCATTTT
cdr3_aa: CASSRDRGHVQPQHF

v_call: TRBV19
d_call: TRBD1
j_call: TRBJ1-6
clone_size: NA
cdr3_nt: TGTGCCAGTAGTAAACTCCCGGGACAGGAGCGCTCCTATAATTCACCCCTCCACTTT
cdr3_aa: CASSKLPGQERSYNSPLHF

v_call: TRBV28
d_call: TRBD2
j_call: TRBJ2-5
clone_size: NA
cdr3_nt: TGTGCCAGCAGTTCCGTGGGCAATAGCGGGAGGCAGGGGGAGACCCAGTACTTC
cdr3_aa: CASSSVGNSGRQGETQYF

v_call: TRBV18
d_call: NA
j_call: TRBJ2-7
clone_size: NA
cdr3_nt: TGTGCCAGCTCCCGAGAGTTAAAATACGAGCAGTACTTC
cdr3_aa: CASSRELKYEQYF

v_call: TRBV6-1
d_call: TRBD2
j_call: TRBJ2-4
clone_size: NA
cdr3_nt: TGTGCCAGCAGTGAACGACTAGCGGTAGCCAAAAACATTCAGTACTTC
cdr3_aa: CASSERLAVAKNIQYF

v_call: TRBV11-2
d_call: NA
j_call: TRBJ2-2
clone_size: NA
cdr3_nt: TGTGCCAGCAGCTTACGACTTTATAACACCGGGGAGCTGTTTTTT
cdr3_aa: CASSLRLYNTGELFF

v_call: TRBV27
d_call: NA
j_call: TRBJ2-7
clone_size: NA
cdr3_nt: TGTGCCAGCAGTTTTAGTCAGGCTGCCTACGAGCAGTACTTC
cdr3_aa: CASSFSQAAYEQYF

v_call: TRBV5-6
d_call: TRBD1
j_call: TRBJ1-5
clone_size: NA
cdr3_nt: TGTGCCAGCAGCTTGGGGGACAGGGGGCGGCGGCAGCCCCAGCATTTT
cdr3_aa: CASSLGDRGRRQPQHF

v_call: TRBV7-9
d_call: NA
j_call: TRBJ1-1
clone_size: NA
cdr3_nt: TGTGCCAGCAGCAGAGGTGATAACACTGAAGCTTTCTTT
cdr3_aa: CASSRGDNTEAFF

v_call: TRBV9
d_call: NA
j_call: TRBJ2-7
clone_size: few
cdr3_nt: TGTGCCAGCAGCCTCGGAGGGGGCCGAGACGACGAGCAGTACTTC
cdr3_aa: CASSLGGGRDDEQYF

v_call: TRBV6-5
d_call: NA
j_call: TRBJ1-5
clone_size: NA
cdr3_nt: TGTGCCAGCAGGAACACAGGGAACGGTCAGCCCCAGCATTTT
cdr3_aa: CASRNTGNGQPQHF

v_call: TRBV7-8
d_call: TRBD2
j_call: TRBJ2-7
clone_size: NA
cdr3_nt: TGTGCCAGCAGCTTAACCCTAGCGGGAGTTCCCGAGCAGTACTTC
cdr3_aa: CASSLTLAGVPEQYF

v_call: TRBV7-2
d_call: NA
j_call: TRBJ2-1
clone_size: NA
cdr3_nt: TGTGCCAGCAGCTGGACTAACAATGAGCAGTTCTTC
cdr3_aa: CASSWTNNEQFF

v_call: TRBV19
d_call: TRBD2
j_call: TRBJ2-3
clone_size: NA
cdr3_nt: TGTGCCAGTAGTAGGACGGGACTAGCGGGTATCACAGATACGCAGTATTTT
cdr3_aa: CASSRTGLAGITDTQYF

v_call: TRBV12-5
d_call: TRBD1
j_call: TRBJ2-5
clone_size: NA
cdr3_nt: TGTGCTAGTGGTTTGGTAACGAGCGGCAGGGGGCATCACCAAGAGACCCAGTACTTC
cdr3_aa: CASGLVTSGRGHHQETQYF

v_call: TRBV9
d_call: TRBD1
j_call: TRBJ2-7
clone_size: NA
cdr3_nt: TGTGCCAGCAGCGTAGAAGGTGGATGGGACAGGGCCTACGAGCAGTACTTC
cdr3_aa: CASSVEGGWDRAYEQYF

v_call: TRBV25-1
d_call: TRBD1
j_call: TRBJ2-3
clone_size: NA
cdr3_nt: TGTGCCAGCAGTGAATTATTAACAGGGGGGTTAGATACGCAGTATTTT
cdr3_aa: CASSELLTGGLDTQYF

v_call: TRBV28
d_call: NA
j_call: TRBJ1-5
clone_size: NA
cdr3_nt: TGTGCCAGCAGCTCTGGCATTATTCAGCCCCAGCATTTT
cdr3_aa: CASSSGIIQPQHF

v_call: TRBV29-1
d_call: NA
j_call: TRBJ1-1
clone_size: NA
cdr3_nt: TGCAGCGCCCGATCAGGGGCCACTGAAGCTTTCTTT
cdr3_aa: CSARSGATEAFF

v_call: TRBV29-1
d_call: NA
j_call: TRBJ2-1
clone_size: NA
cdr3_nt: TGCAGCGTTGGGGGGGTCTCCTACAATGAGCAGTTCTTC
cdr3_aa: CSVGGVSYNEQFF

v_call: TRBV30
d_call: TRBD1
j_call: TRBJ2-3
clone_size: NA
cdr3_nt: TGTGCCTGGACCGGGACAGGGAAATCAGATACGCAGTATTTT
cdr3_aa: CAWTGTGKSDTQYF

v_call: TRBV29-1
d_call: NA
j_call: TRBJ2-5
clone_size: NA
cdr3_nt: TGCAGCGTTGGGGCCTCTGGGGGGAAAGAGACCCAGTACTTC
cdr3_aa: CSVGASGGKETQYF

v_call: TRBV5-1
d_call: TRBD1
j_call: TRBJ2-2
clone_size: NA
cdr3_nt: TGCGCCAGCAGCTTACGACAGGGGGCTCACGGGGAGCTGTTTTTT
cdr3_aa: CASSLRQGAHGELFF

v_call: TRBV25-1
d_call: NA
j_call: TRBJ2-6
clone_size: NA
cdr3_nt: TGTGCCAGCAGTGAGCGTGGAGAGGGCTCTGGGGCCAACGTCCTGACTTTC
cdr3_aa: CASSERGEGSGANVLTF

v_call: TRBV2
d_call: TRBD1
j_call: TRBJ2-6
clone_size: NA
cdr3_nt: TGTGCCAGCAGTACATCGGGACAGGGGAAGTTTGGGGCCAACGTCCTGACTTTC
cdr3_aa: CASSTSGQGKFGANVLTF

v_call: TRBV28
d_call: TRBD2
j_call: TRBJ2-7
clone_size: NA
cdr3_nt: TGTGCCAGCAGAGCTAGCGGGAGCTCCTACGAGCAGTACTTC
cdr3_aa: CASRASGSSYEQYF

v_call: TRBV5-1
d_call: TRBD1
j_call: TRBJ1-1
clone_size: NA
cdr3_nt: TGCGCCAGCGAGACAGGGGGCGCAGGCACTGAAGCTTTCTTT
cdr3_aa: CASETGGAGTEAFF

v_call: TRBV7-2
d_call: NA
j_call: TRBJ1-4
clone_size: NA
cdr3_nt: TGTGCCAGCAGCTTGATGGGAGGGCAAGGAAATGAAAAACTGTTTTTT
cdr3_aa: CASSLMGGQGNEKLFF

v_call: TRBV6-1
d_call: NA
j_call: TRBJ1-2
clone_size: NA
cdr3_nt: TGTGCCACCGAGGACAGTGTGCCTCGCTATGGCTACACCTTC
cdr3_aa: CATEDSVPRYGYTF

v_call: TRBV4-1
d_call: NA
j_call: TRBJ2-1
clone_size: NA
cdr3_nt: TGCGCCAGCAGCCAAGAATCTGGGAGCTCCTACAATGAGCAGTTCTTC
cdr3_aa: CASSQESGSSYNEQFF

v_call: TRBV6-1
d_call: TRBD1
j_call: TRBJ2-1
clone_size: once
cdr3_nt: TGTGCCAGCAGTGAAGCTCGGGACAGGGATGACAATGAGCAGTTCTTC
cdr3_aa: CASSEARDRDDNEQFF

v_call: TRBV7-6
d_call: TRBD1
j_call: TRBJ2-2
clone_size: NA
cdr3_nt: TGTGCCAGCAGTAAAGGACAGGCCACCGGGGAGCTGTTTTTT
cdr3_aa: CASSKGQATGELFF

v_call: TRBV18
d_call: TRBD1
j_call: TRBJ1-1
clone_size: NA
cdr3_nt: TGTGCCAGCTCACCATCCGGGACAGGGGGAGGCACTGAAGCTTTCTTT
cdr3_aa: CASSPSGTGGGTEAFF

v_call: TRBV2
d_call: TRBD2
j_call: TRBJ2-5
clone_size: once
cdr3_nt: TGTGCCACTAATCGGGGGGGCCGGGAGACCCAGTACTTC
cdr3_aa: CATNRGGRETQYF